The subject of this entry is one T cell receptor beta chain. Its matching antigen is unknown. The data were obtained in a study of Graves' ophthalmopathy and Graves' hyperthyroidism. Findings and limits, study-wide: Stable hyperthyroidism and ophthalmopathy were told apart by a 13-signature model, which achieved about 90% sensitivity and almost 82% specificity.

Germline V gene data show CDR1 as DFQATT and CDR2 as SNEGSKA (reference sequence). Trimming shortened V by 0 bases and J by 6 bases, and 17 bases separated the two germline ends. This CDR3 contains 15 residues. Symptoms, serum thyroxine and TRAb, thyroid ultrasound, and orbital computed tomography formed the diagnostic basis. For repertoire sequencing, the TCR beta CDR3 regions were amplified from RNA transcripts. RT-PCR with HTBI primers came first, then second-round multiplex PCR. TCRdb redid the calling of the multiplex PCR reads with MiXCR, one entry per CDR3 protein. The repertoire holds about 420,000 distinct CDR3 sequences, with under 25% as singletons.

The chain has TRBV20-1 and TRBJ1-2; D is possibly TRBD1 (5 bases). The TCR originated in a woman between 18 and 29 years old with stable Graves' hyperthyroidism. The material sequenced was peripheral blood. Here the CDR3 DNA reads TGCAGTGCTAGAGATCACCTCTCAGGGTACCATGGCTACACCTTC. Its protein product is CSARDHLSGYHGYTF.